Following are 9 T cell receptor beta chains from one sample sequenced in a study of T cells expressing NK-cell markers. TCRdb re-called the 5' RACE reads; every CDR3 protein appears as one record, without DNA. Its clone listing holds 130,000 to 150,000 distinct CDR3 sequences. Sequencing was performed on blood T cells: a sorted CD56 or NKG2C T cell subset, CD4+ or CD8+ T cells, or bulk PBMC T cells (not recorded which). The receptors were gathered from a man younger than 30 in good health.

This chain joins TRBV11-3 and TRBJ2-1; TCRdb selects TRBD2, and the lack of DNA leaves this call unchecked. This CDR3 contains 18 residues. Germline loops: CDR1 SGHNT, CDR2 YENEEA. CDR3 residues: CASSLVVASGNQYNEQFF. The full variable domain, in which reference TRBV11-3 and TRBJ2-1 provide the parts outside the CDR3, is EAGVVQSPRYKIIEKKQPVAFWCNPISGHNTLYWYLQNLGQGPELLIRYENEEAVDDSQLPKDRFSAERLKGVDSTLKIQPAELGDSAVYLCASSLVVASGNQYNEQFFGPGTRLTVL.

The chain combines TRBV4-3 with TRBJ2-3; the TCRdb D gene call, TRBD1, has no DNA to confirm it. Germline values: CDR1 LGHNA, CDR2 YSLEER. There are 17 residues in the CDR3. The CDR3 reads CASSHMSGTGLIDTQYF.

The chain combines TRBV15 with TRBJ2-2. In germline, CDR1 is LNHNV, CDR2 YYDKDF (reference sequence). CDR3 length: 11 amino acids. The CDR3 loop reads CATSRTGELFF.

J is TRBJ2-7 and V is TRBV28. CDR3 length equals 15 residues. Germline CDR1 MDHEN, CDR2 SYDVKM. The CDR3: CASRPFGGSSYEQYF.

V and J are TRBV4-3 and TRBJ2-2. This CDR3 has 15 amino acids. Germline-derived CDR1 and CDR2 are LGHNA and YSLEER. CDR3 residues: CASSPYVVVGGELFF.

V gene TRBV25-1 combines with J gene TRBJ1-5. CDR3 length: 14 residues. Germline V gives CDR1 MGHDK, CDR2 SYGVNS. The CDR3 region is CASSDGGSNQPQHF. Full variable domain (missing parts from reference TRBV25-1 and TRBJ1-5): EADIYQTPRYLVIGTGKKITLECSQTMGHDKMYWYQQDPGMELHLIHYSYGVNSTEKGDLSSESTVSRIRTEHFPLTLESARPSHTSQYLCASSDGGSNQPQHFGDGTRLSIL.

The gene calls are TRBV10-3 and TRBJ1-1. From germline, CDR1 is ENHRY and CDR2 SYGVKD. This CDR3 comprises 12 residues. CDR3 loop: CAISDQTSRAFF.

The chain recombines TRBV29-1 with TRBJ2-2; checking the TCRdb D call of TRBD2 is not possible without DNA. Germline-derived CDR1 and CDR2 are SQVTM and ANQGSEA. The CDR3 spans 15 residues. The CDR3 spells CSVSPGLDVTGELFF.

CDR3: CASSPLDISLTYEQYF. The V gene is TRBV6-2 or TRBV6-3, the J gene TRBJ2-7; TCRdb picks TRBD1, but there is no DNA to check that call. CDR1 MNHEY and CDR2 SVGEGT come from the germline V gene. The CDR3 runs 16 residues.